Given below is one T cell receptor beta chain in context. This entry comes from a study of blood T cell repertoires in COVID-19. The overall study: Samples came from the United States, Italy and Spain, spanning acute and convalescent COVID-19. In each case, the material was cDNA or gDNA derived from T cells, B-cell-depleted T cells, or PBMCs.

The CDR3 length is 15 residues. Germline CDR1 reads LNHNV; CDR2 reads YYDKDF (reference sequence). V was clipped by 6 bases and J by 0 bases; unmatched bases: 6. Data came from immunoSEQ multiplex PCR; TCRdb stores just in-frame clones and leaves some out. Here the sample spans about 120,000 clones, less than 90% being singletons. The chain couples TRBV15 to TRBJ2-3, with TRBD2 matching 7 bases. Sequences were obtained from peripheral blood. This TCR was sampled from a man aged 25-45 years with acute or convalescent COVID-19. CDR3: CATSNLLASTDTQYF. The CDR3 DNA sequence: TGTGCCACCAGTAACCTACTAGCGAGCACAGATACGCAGTATTTT.